This TCR beta chain was retrieved from a study of shared clonotypes between healthy human individuals. Broader study findings: Donor clonotype sharing was expected to depend on sequencing depth.

With respect to this clone: Its antigen is unknown.

The assay was immunoSEQ multiplex PCR, and TCRdb's table has in-frame clones only and misses some. Altogether some 470,000 clones are present, about 79% being singletons, with the ten largest covering 10% to 15%. The trim removed 0 bases at V and 3 bases at J, leaving 13 bases unmatched. This CDR3 comprises 19 residues. In germline, CDR1 is LGHNA, CDR2 YNFKEQ. This TCR was sampled from a woman between 35 and 50 years old in good health. Some clones in this sample may be carry-over from other donors' samples. Sequencing was carried out using PBMCs. The chain links TRBV4-2 to TRBJ2-3; 9 nucleotides align to TRBD1. The CDR3 loop is CASSQDWSSTGGLTDTQYF. CDR3 bases: TGTGCCAGCAGCCAAGATTGGTCCTCCACAGGGGGCTTGACAGATACGCAGTATTTT.